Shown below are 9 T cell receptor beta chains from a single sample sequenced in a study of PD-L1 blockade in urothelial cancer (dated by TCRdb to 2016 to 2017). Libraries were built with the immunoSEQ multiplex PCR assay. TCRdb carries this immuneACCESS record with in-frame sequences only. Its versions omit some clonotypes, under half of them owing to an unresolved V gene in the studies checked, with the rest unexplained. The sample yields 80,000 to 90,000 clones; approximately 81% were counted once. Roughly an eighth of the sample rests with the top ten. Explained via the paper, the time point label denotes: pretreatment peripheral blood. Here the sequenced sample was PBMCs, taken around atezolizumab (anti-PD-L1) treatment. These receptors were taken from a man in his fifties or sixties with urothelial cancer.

CDR3 in amino acids: CASSTPGTGDNEQYF. CDR3 DNA: TGTGCCAGCAGTACGCCCGGGACAGGGGACAACGAGCAGTACTTC. The chain recombines TRBV28 with TRBJ2-7, with 10 bases matching TRBD1. CDR3 length: 15 residues. The V segment lost 5 bases and the J segment 5 bases; nucleotides outside the gene matches: 9. Germline loops: CDR1 MDHEN, CDR2 SYDVKM.

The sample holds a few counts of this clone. The CDR3 sequence: CASSSGLGQGGLTNEKLFF. The CDR3, as DNA: TGTGCCAGCAGCTCTGGTTTGGGACAGGGAGGATTGACTAATGAAAAACTGTTTTTT. This chain connects TRBV7-8 to TRBJ1-4; TRBD1 matches 9 bases. V gave up 4 bases and J gave up 2 bases; unmatched junction bases: 14. The CDR3 runs 19 residues. From germline, CDR1 is SGHVS and CDR2 FQNEAQ.

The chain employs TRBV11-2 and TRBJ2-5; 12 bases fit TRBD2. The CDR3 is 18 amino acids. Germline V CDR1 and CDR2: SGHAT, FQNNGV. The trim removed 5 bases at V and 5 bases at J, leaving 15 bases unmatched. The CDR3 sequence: CASSRYGLAGRRWETQYF. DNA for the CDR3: TGTGCCAGCAGCCGCTACGGACTAGCGGGAAGGAGATGGGAGACCCAGTACTTC.

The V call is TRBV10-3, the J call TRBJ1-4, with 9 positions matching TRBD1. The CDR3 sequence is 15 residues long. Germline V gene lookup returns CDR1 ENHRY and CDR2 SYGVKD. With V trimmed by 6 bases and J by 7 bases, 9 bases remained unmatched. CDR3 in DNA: TGTGCCATCAGGTCGGGACAGGGTTTGGGTGAAAAACTGTTTTTT. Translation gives CAIRSGQGLGEKLFF.

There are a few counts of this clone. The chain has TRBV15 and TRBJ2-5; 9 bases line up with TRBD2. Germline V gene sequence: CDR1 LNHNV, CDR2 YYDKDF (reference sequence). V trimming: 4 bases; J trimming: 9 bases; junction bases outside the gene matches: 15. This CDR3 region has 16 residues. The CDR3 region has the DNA TGTGCCACCAGCATTGGGACTAGCCCGGGAAAGAAGGCCCAGTACTTC. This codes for CATSIGTSPGKKAQYF.

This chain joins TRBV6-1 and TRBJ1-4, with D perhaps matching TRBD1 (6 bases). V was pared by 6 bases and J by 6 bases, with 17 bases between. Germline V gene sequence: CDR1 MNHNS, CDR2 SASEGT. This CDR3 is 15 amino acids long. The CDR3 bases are TGTGCCAGCAGACCTACAGGGTCAATTTATGAAAAACTGTTTTTT. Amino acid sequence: CASRPTGSIYEKLFF.

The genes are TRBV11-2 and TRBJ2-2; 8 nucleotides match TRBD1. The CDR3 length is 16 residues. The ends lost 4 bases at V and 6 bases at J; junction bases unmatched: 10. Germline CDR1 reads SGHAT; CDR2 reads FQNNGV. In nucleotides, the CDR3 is TGTGCCAGCAGCTGGGCAGGGGGCGTATCGGCCGGGGAGCTGTTTTTT. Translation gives CASSWAGGVSAGELFF.

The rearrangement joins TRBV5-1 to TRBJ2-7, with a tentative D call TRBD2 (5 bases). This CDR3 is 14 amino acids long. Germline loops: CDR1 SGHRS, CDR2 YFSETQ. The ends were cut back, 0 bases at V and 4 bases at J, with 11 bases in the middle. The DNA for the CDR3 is TGCGCCAGCAGCTTGGCCGAGCCGGGGTACGAGCAGTACTTC. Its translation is CASSLAEPGYEQYF.

CDR3: CASSNGQLNTEAFF. In nucleotides, the CDR3 is TGTGCCAGCAGCAACGGACAGCTAAACACTGAAGCTTTCTTT. The chain has TRBV2 and TRBJ1-1; a possible D gene is TRBD1 (6 bases). V was trimmed by 6 bases and J by 2 bases, leaving 13 bases between them. Germline V CDR1 and CDR2: SNHLY, FYNNEI. The CDR3 covers 14 residues.